This T cell receptor (beta chain) came from a study of blood T cell repertoires in COVID-19. Overall study: COVID-19 samples collected from the United States, Italy and Spain covered acute and convalescent phases. In each case, the material was cDNA or gDNA derived from T cells, B-cell-depleted T cells, or PBMCs.

V dropped 8 bases and J dropped 1 base, with 16 bases sitting between them. Germline CDR1 reads SGHTA; CDR2 reads FQGTGA. This CDR3 has 15 amino acids. Participants came from about two dozen US areas, aged roughly 18 to 90 years. Cohort allocation depended upon clinical history that participants reported. The assay was immunoSEQ multiplex PCR, and TCRdb's table has in-frame clones only and misses some. This table holds 200,000 or so clones, 80% found once. The sequencing input was PBMCs or T cells enriched from blood (not recorded which). The V gene is TRBV7-3, the J gene TRBJ2-3; perhaps TRBD1 as D (5 bases). The receptor comes from a woman aged 35 to 49 with acute COVID-19. CDR3 nucleotides: TGTGCCAGCTCGATAGCAGGGCACGGCACAGATACGCAGTATTTT. Translating it yields CASSIAGHGTDTQYF.